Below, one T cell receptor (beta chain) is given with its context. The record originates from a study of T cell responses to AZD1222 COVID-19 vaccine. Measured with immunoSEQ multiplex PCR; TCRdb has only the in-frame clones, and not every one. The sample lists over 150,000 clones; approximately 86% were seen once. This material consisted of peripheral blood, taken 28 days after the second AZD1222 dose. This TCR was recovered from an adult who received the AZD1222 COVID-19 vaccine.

This chain's CDR3 is CASSVEAGDYEQYF. The CDR3 nucleotides are TGTGCCAGCAGCGTAGAGGCAGGGGACTACGAGCAGTACTTC. The chain recombines TRBV9 with TRBJ2-7, with D maybe TRBD1 (6 bases). Trimming cost V 0 bases and J 3 bases, with 10 bases left between them. Germline CDR1 reads SGDLS; CDR2 reads YYNGEE. This CDR3 is built from 14 residues.